This TCR beta chain was recorded in a study of OX40 agonist ivuxolimab in advanced cancers. Study information: Patients were dosed intravenously with ivuxolimab at 0.01 to 10 mg/kg every 2 weeks. Under the entry rules, prior anti-PD-1, anti-PD-L1 or anti-CTLA-4 therapy was allowed, and approximately 36% had some. Three patients got partial responses; one had hepatocellular carcinoma and two had cutaneous melanoma. The study's findings and limits: Still undetermined is the antigen specificity of the expanded peripheral T cells.

As to this clone: The antigen is undetermined.

Here immunoSEQ multiplex PCR was the method, and the copy in TCRdb shows in-frame clones only, minus some. The data show roughly 79,000 clones, 92% seen once. Per the germline V gene, CDR1 is SNHLY and CDR2 is FYNNEI. The CDR3 consists of 15 residues. The junction had 3 bases not matched to a gene; V was cut back by 6 bases and J by 6 bases. This chain connects TRBV2 to TRBJ2-1, with 15 bases aligning to TRBD2. The sequence was collected from an adult with an advanced solid tumor such as melanoma, head and neck, liver or kidney cancer. Sequencing used CD4+ or CD8+ T cells sorted from blood, obtained in a trial of the OX40 agonist ivuxolimab. CDR3 in amino acids: CASRMGLAGGNEQFF. The CDR3 bases are TGTGCCAGCAGAATGGGACTAGCGGGGGGCAATGAGCAGTTCTTC.